What follows are 23 T cell receptor beta chains derived from one specimen sequenced in a study of OX40 agonist ivuxolimab in advanced cancers. Assay: immunoSEQ multiplex PCR; the TCRdb copy retains only in-frame clones and omits some. The data show 20,000 to 25,000 clones, with approximately 80% seen just once and about a third held by the top ten. The material was CD4+ or CD8+ T cells sorted from blood, obtained in a trial of the OX40 agonist ivuxolimab. These receptor sequences come from an adult with an advanced solid tumor such as melanoma, head and neck, liver or kidney cancer.

CDR3 sequence reads: CASSSFRRVTGELFF. Here the CDR3 DNA reads TGTGCCAGCAGTTCTTTCCGCAGGGTCACCGGGGAGCTGTTTTTT. This chain links TRBV28 with TRBJ2-2; maybe TRBD1 (5 bases). Trimming took off 4 bases at V and 4 bases at J, with 13 bases between the two ends. The CDR3 loop spans 15 amino acids. Germline V lookup: CDR1 MDHEN, CDR2 SYDVKM. Combining the CDR3 with reference TRBV28 and TRBJ2-2 gives the whole variable domain DVKVTQSSRYLVKRTGEKVFLECVQDMDHENMFWYRQDPGLGLRLIYFSYDVKMKEKGDIPEGYSVSREKKERFSLILESASTNQTSMYLCASSSFRRVTGELFFGEGSRLTVL.

In its sample, this clone was seen once. The V call is TRBV9, the J call TRBJ1-6, with D perhaps TRBD1 (6 bases). Deletions cut 4 bases from V and 2 bases from J, with 10 bases between. Germline lookup yields CDR1 SGDLS and CDR2 YYNGEE. CDR3 length: 15 residues. CDR3 region: CASSPDRTYNSPLHF. As DNA, the CDR3 is TGTGCCAGCAGCCCGGACAGAACCTATAATTCACCCCTCCACTTT.

The chain employs TRBV5-1 and TRBJ1-1; no reliable D call. Trimming pared 5 bases from V and 1 base from J, leaving 6 bases between. The germline V gene encodes CDR1 SGHRS and CDR2 YFSETQ. This CDR3 has 12 amino acids. CDR3 coding DNA: TGCGCCAGCAGGTCTGGGAACACTGAAGCTTTCTTT. Translation gives CASRSGNTEAFF.

The chain has TRBV19 and TRBJ1-1, with D possibly being TRBD1 (6 bases). The germline gives CDR1 LNHDA, CDR2 SQIVND (reference sequence). The V end was cut by 6 bases, the J end by 7 bases, with 12 bases between. CDR3 length: 12 amino acids. CDR3 region: CASRREQGEAFF. The DNA of the CDR3 is TGTGCCAGTAGACGCGAACAGGGTGAAGCTTTCTTT.

The sample holds a few counts of this clone. The chain uses TRBV12-5 and TRBJ2-2; D gene uncertain. CDR1 and CDR2 from the germline V gene are LGHNT and FRNRAP. This CDR3 comprises 12 residues. V shed 3 bases and J shed 3 bases, with 2 bases lying between them. The CDR3 DNA sequence: TGTGCTAGTGGTTTAGACACCGGGGAGCTGTTTTTT. It yields the protein CASGLDTGELFF. Complete variable domain (other parts from reference TRBV12-5 and TRBJ2-2): DARVTQTPRHKVTEMGQEVTMRCQPILGHNTVFWYRQTMMQGLELLAYFRNRAPLDDSGMPKDRFSAEMPDATLATLKIQPSEPRDSAVYFCASGLDTGELFFGEGSRLTVL.

V and J are TRBV6-5 and TRBJ1-1, with a weak D call TRBD1 (6 bases). The V gene lost 6 bases and the J gene lost 2 bases, with 10 bases spanning the gap. This CDR3 is 13 amino acids long. CDR1 is MNHEY and CDR2 is SVGAGI in the germline V gene. The CDR3 DNA reads TGTGCCAGCAGGACAGGCTATAACACTGAAGCTTTCTTT. Encoded protein: CASRTGYNTEAFF.

The gene calls are TRBV19 and TRBJ2-5; D possibly corresponds to TRBD2 (6 bases). The J call may be wrong; the DNA end is better matched by TRBJ2-7. Germline CDR1 is LNHDA and CDR2 is SQIVND (reference sequence). The CDR3 length is 15 residues. For the CDR3, the DNA is TGTGCCAGTAGTATGTGGCGGGGTAACTCCTACGAGCAGTACTTC. Encoded protein: CASSMWRGNSYEQYF.

The chain uses TRBV11-2 and TRBJ1-1; D is perhaps TRBD1 (5 bases). The CDR3 totals 14 residues. Germline V lookup: CDR1 SGHAT, CDR2 FQNNGV. Deletions cut 5 bases from V and 5 bases from J, with 15 bases between. The CDR3 here is CASSRRIGGTEAFF. CDR3 sequence (DNA): TGTGCCAGCAGCCGACGGATTGGGGGAACTGAAGCTTTCTTT.

The rearrangement joins TRBV20-1 to TRBJ2-7, with D possibly being TRBD2 (5 bases). Per the germline V gene, CDR1 is DFQATT and CDR2 is SNEGSKA (reference sequence). The CDR3 is made up of 11 amino acids. The V gene lost 6 bases and the J gene lost 3 bases, with 9 bases spanning the gap. CDR3 in amino acids: CSARGNYEQYF. The DNA for the CDR3 is TGCAGTGCACGAGGGAACTACGAGCAGTACTTC.

The V and J genes are TRBV7-2 and TRBJ2-1; tentatively, D is TRBD1 (5 bases). V shed 5 bases and J shed 9 bases, with 14 bases lying between them. The CDR3 is 13 amino acids. The germline V gene has CDR1 SGHTA and CDR2 FQGNSA. The CDR3 loop reads CASSPRGSAEQFF. CDR3 in DNA: TGTGCCAGCAGCCCTAGGGGTAGTGCTGAGCAGTTCTTC.

The J gene is TRBJ2-5, the V gene TRBV13, with 9 nucleotides matching TRBD1. Germline CDR1 reads PRHDT; CDR2 reads FYEKMQ (reference sequence). There are 13 residues in the CDR3. The trim removed 2 bases at V and 11 bases at J, leaving 6 bases unmatched. CDR3 nucleotides: TGTGCCAGCAGCTTAACTAGGACAGGGGAGCAGTACTTC. Protein sequence: CASSLTRTGEQYF.

The J gene is TRBJ2-1, the V gene TRBV18; TRBD2 aligns across 9 bases. Per germline, CDR1 KGHSH and CDR2 LQKENI. This CDR3 contains 16 residues. The V segment lost 4 bases and the J segment 7 bases; nucleotides outside the gene matches: 11. CDR3 nucleotide sequence: TGTGCCAGCTCACTTGAAGGACTAGCGATTGGGAATGAGCAGTTCTTC. This sequence encodes CASSLEGLAIGNEQFF.

A single count supports this clone. The rearrangement links TRBV5-4 to TRBJ1-4, with D maybe TRBD1 (6 bases). CDR3 length equals 16 residues. V shed 4 bases and J shed 5 bases, with 18 bases lying between them. Germline-derived CDR1 and CDR2 are SGHNT and YYREEE (reference sequence). CDR3 residues: CASSLRTQGPNEKLFF. As DNA, the CDR3 is TGTGCCAGCAGCCTCAGAACACAGGGTCCGAATGAAAAACTGTTTTTT.

The V and J genes are TRBV5-6 and TRBJ1-2; 11 nucleotides match TRBD1. Germline V gene lookup returns CDR1 SGHDT and CDR2 YYEEEE. J gave up 3 bases and V 0 bases, and 7 bases lay outside the gene matches. CDR3 size: 17 residues. The CDR3 bases are TGTGCCAGCAGCTTGGTCCCGGGACAGGGGGAGTACTATGGCTACACCTTC. Translating it yields CASSLVPGQGEYYGYTF.

This chain links TRBV27 with TRBJ2-7, with a possible D match to TRBD1 (5 bases). CDR1 MNHEY and CDR2 SMNVEV come from the germline V gene (reference sequence). The V end lost 6 bases, the J end lost 0 bases, and 9 bases lay between the germline ends. The CDR3 covers 13 residues. CDR3 sequence (DNA): TGTGCCAGCAGCTTTAGGGGCTCCTACGAGCAGTACTTC. It is translated as CASSFRGSYEQYF.

V usage is TRBV5-4 and J usage is TRBJ2-3; 10 nucleotides agree with TRBD1. Germline V CDR1 and CDR2: SGHNT, YYREEE (reference sequence). The CDR3 consists of 15 residues. Trimming cost V 4 bases and J 1 base; bases outside gene matches: 3. DNA for the CDR3: TGTGCCAGCAGCCTAGGACAGGGGGGCACAGATACGCAGTATTTT. It encodes CASSLGQGGTDTQYF.

This rearrangement joins TRBV2 to TRBJ2-1, with 9 nucleotides matching TRBD1. This CDR3 has 13 residues. The germline V gene encodes CDR1 SNHLY and CDR2 FYNNEI. V gave up 6 bases and J gave up 7 bases; unmatched junction bases: 4. This chain's CDR3 is CASRQTGGNEQFF. The CDR3 DNA is TGTGCCAGCAGACAGACAGGGGGTAATGAGCAGTTCTTC.

The genes are TRBV7-8 and TRBJ2-7; D unresolved. V was trimmed by 5 bases and J by 3 bases, leaving 20 bases between them. The CDR3 sequence is 16 residues long. The germline V gene has CDR1 SGHVS and CDR2 FQNEAQ. In nucleotides, the CDR3 is TGTGCCAGCAGCCCCCTTCGAGTCTCCCAAGGCTACGAGCAGTACTTC. Translated, it gives CASSPLRVSQGYEQYF.

In its sample, this clone was seen a few times. The identical CDR3 is also encoded by other nucleotide sequences in the sample. The chain has TRBV18 and TRBJ2-2, with D hard to call. The length of the CDR3 is 13 residues. Germline-derived CDR1 and CDR2 are KGHSH and LQKENI. V was clipped by 3 bases and J by 2 bases, with 4 bases between them. The CDR3 region has the DNA TGTGCCAGCTCACCGCCTAACACCGGGGAGCTGTTTTTT. The encoded protein is CASSPPNTGELFF.

The chain combines TRBV2 with TRBJ2-6; 7 nucleotides line up with TRBD1. Germline trimming cut 6 bases from V and 2 bases from J; bases unmatched to any gene: 7. Per germline, CDR1 SNHLY and CDR2 FYNNEI. This CDR3 is 16 amino acids long. The CDR3 loop reads CASRPTGYAGANVLTF. The CDR3, as DNA: TGTGCCAGCAGGCCGACAGGGTATGCTGGGGCCAACGTCCTGACTTTC.

The chain employs TRBV6-1 and TRBJ1-5, with TRBD1 as a possible D gene (6 bases). Germline V CDR1 and CDR2: MNHNS, SASEGT. Trimming took off 3 bases at V and 4 bases at J, with 13 bases between the two ends. This CDR3 comprises 15 residues. This chain's CDR3 is CASSELGQTNQPQHF. In DNA form, the CDR3 reads TGTGCCAGCAGTGAGCTCGGACAGACAAATCAGCCCCAGCATTTT.

This chain uses TRBV11-2 with TRBJ2-7; D is possibly TRBD2 (7 bases). Trimming stripped 7 bases from V and 4 bases from J, with 17 bases between. The length of the CDR3 is 14 residues. CDR1 is SGHAT and CDR2 is FQNNGV in the germline V gene. The chain's CDR3 is CASNLGGAGYEQYF. CDR3 nucleotide sequence: TGTGCCAGCAACCTAGGGGGGGCTGGGTACGAGCAGTACTTC.

The J gene is TRBJ1-3, the V gene TRBV7-8; maybe TRBD1 (5 bases). The CDR3 sequence is 15 residues long. Looked up from germline, CDR1 is SGHVS and CDR2 is FQNEAQ. V lost 9 bases, J lost 2 bases, and 17 bases lay in between. The CDR3 loop is CAREGLQGTGNTIYF. CDR3 nucleotides: TGTGCCAGAGAGGGGTTGCAGGGAACTGGAAACACCATATATTTT.